This TCR beta chain is from a study of T cell responses to AZD1222 COVID-19 vaccine. Study-level results: Repertoires were obtained solely post-peak T cell response.

Germline V lookup: CDR1 MNHEY, CDR2 SVGAGI. CDR3 length equals 16 residues. The V end lost 3 bases, the J end lost 7 bases, and 21 bases lay between the germline ends. Measured with immunoSEQ multiplex PCR; TCRdb has only the in-frame clones, and not every one. The table records 92,000 or so clones, roughly nine tenths of them present only once. About this clone itself: Its matching antigen is unknown.

The sequenced sample was peripheral blood, obtained on day 0 of AZD1222 vaccination. The genes are TRBV6-5 and TRBJ1-1; D is uncertain. The TCR originated in an adult in good health. This CDR3 reads CASSYGTRGSRGEAFF. The DNA of the CDR3 is TGTGCCAGCAGTTATGGCACTAGAGGGTCTCGGGGTGAAGCTTTCTTT.